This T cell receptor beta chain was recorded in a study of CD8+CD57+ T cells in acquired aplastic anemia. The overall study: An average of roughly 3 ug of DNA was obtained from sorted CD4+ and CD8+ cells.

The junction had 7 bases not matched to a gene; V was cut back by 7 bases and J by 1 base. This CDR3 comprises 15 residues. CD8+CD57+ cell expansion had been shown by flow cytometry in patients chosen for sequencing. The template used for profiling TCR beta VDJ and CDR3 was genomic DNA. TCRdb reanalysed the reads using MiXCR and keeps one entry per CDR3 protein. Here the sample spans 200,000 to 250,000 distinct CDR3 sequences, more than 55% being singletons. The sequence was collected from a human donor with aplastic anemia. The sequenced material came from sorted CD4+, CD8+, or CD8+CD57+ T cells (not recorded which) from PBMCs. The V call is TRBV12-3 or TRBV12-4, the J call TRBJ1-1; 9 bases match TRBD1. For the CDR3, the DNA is TGTGCCAGCACCCCGACAGGGGGTGGGAACACTGAAGCTTTCTTT. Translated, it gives CASTPTGGGNTEAFF.